This TCR beta chain derives from a study of T cell responses to AZD1222 COVID-19 vaccine. This CDR3 comprises 11 residues. CDR1 is GTSNPN and CDR2 is SVGIG in the germline V gene (reference sequence). V was clipped by 4 bases and J by 6 bases, with 10 bases between them. Regarding the study as a whole: None of the repertoires were sampled until the peak T cell response had passed. Within unmutated variant regions lay the reported targets of nearly half of spike-specific TCRs.

Assay used: immunoSEQ multiplex PCR; TCRdb lists only in-frame clones, some missing. The sample carries about 140,000 clones, 75% to 90% recorded once. A word on this clone: As yet, its antigen is unknown.

J is TRBJ2-7 and V is TRBV30, with a possible D match to TRBD2 (6 bases). The source was peripheral blood, collected on day 0 of AZD1222 vaccination. The source is an adult in good health. CDR3 sequence: CAWIRGGEQYF. DNA of the CDR3: TGTGCCTGGATAAGGGGAGGCGAGCAGTACTTC.